This T cell receptor (beta chain) derives from a study of blood T cell repertoires in COVID-19. At the level of the study: Samples representing acute and convalescent COVID-19 were sourced from the United States, Italy and Spain. T cells, B-cell-depleted T cells, or PBMCs provided the cDNA or gDNA that served as material.

How the authors handled the data: It was from reference gene primer amplification that nucleated cell counts were estimated. Profiling relied on immunoSEQ multiplex PCR, and the TCRdb table lists in-frame clones only, not all of them. D and trimming were read from the DNA, whereas the V and J calls and clone size are those reported in that table. In the table there are some 170,000 clones, approximately 93% of which are singletons. Seattle researchers signed up patients amid active infection and tracked them longitudinally. The germline V gene has CDR1 ENHRY and CDR2 SYGVKD. Between the trimmed V and J ends, which lost 10 bases and 2 bases, there was a span of 17 bases. The CDR3 is 14 amino acids.

Material: peripheral blood. The rearrangement uses TRBV10-3 and TRBJ1-2; D ambiguous. The source of this sequence is a woman in her fifties or sixties with COVID-19, enrolled during active disease. CDR3 in amino acids: CATGSGSQNYGYTF. The CDR3 DNA follows: TGTGCCACCGGATCGGGGTCTCAAAACTATGGCTACACCTTC.